The clone carrying this T cell receptor beta chain was detected a few times. Per the original data handling: Amplified reference gene primers provided the basis for estimating nucleated cell counts. Method: immunoSEQ multiplex PCR; TCRdb's copy keeps in-frame clones and lacks some. The V and J calls and clone size are taken from that table; D and trimming were inferred from the DNA. The repertoire holds tens of thousands of clones, with 76% as singletons. The CDR3 has 17 amino acids. Trimming cost V 1 base and J 7 bases; bases outside gene matches: 8. Germline loops: CDR1 SEHNR, CDR2 FQNEAQ (reference sequence). The data derive from a study of blood T cell repertoires in COVID-19. The wider study: Specimens from acute and convalescent COVID-19 originated in the United States, Italy and Spain. PBMCs, B-cell-depleted T cells, or T cells provided the cDNA or gDNA that made up the material.

This chain connects TRBV7-9 to TRBJ2-1; TRBD2 matches 12 bases. The origin of this receptor is a man aged 65 to 85 with active or convalescent COVID-19. Sequencing was carried out using peripheral blood. The DNA for the CDR3 is TGTGCCAGCAGCTTAGGATCGACTAGCGGGGGCCCAAATGAGCAGTTCTTC. Its protein product is CASSLGSTSGGPNEQFF.